This entry describes one TCR beta chain. The record originates from a study of cytomegalovirus exposure and HLA in healthy donors. The CDR3 runs to 13 residues. The V gene's germline CDR1 is SGHTA and CDR2 FQGTGA. V was pared by 7 bases and J by 6 bases, with 12 bases between. 13 Jbeta primers and 60 Vbeta primers were used for the PCR. Generated by immunoSEQ multiplex PCR, the TCRdb table keeps only in-frame clones and is missing some. The table includes approximately 170,000 clones, around three quarters detected once. This rearrangement joins TRBV7-3 to TRBJ2-2; perhaps TRBD1 as D (6 bases). Sequenced: PBMCs. This receptor was identified in a middle-aged man in good health and CMV-seronegative. CDR3 coding DNA: TGTGCCAGCACTCAGGGGACGGCCGGGGAGCTGTTTTTT. It codes for CASTQGTAGELFF.